One and the same sample provided the 21 T cell receptor beta chains below, sequenced in a study of CD8+ T cells in alopecia areata. It was cDNA, reverse transcribed from extracted RNA, that served as the sequencing template. Data came from immunoSEQ multiplex PCR; TCRdb stores just in-frame clones and leaves some out. The sample records about 170,000 clones, 65% to 75% being singletons. The sequencing here drew on CD8+ T cells sorted from blood, taken at week 0. These TCRs come from a human donor with alopecia areata.

The chain combines TRBV7-8 with TRBJ2-5; possibly TRBD2 for D (5 bases). The CDR3 extends over 12 amino acids. Germline lookup yields CDR1 SGHVS and CDR2 FQNEAQ. V was clipped by 3 bases and J by 9 bases, with 11 bases between them. CDR3 in amino acids: CASSFPGRSQYF. In DNA, the CDR3 is TGTGCCAGCAGCTTTCCGGGGAGATCCCAGTACTTC.

The V call is TRBV10-2, the J call TRBJ2-3; D not certain. V shed 2 bases and J shed 1 base, with 10 bases lying between them. CDR3 size: 15 residues. Germline V gene lookup returns CDR1 WSHSY and CDR2 SAAADI. DNA of the CDR3: TGCGCCAGCAGTGAGATGGCTCTTCGCACAGATACGCAGTATTTT. Protein: CASSEMALRTDTQYF.

The CDR3 bases are TGTGCCAGCCTCCGAGGGCTGGAGGAGACCCAGTACTTC. It is translated as CASLRGLEETQYF. The V call is TRBV7-9, the J call TRBJ2-5; weak D call: TRBD2 (5 bases). Germline CDR1 and CDR2: SEHNR and FQNEAQ (reference sequence). This CDR3 region has 13 residues. V lost 8 bases and J 5 bases, leaving 15 bases between the germline ends. The full variable domain, its missing parts supplied by reference TRBV7-9 and TRBJ2-5, is DTGVSQNPRHKITKRGQNVTFRCDPISEHNRLYWYRQTLGQGPEFLTYFQNEAQLEKSRLLSDRFSAERPKGSFSTLEIQRTEQGDSAMYLCASLRGLEETQYFGPGTRLLVL.

This clone was seen a few times. This chain connects TRBV11-2 to TRBJ2-7; 9 positions match TRBD2. CDR3 length: 15 amino acids. V lost 5 bases and J lost 3; bases outside the gene matches: 8. Per germline, CDR1 SGHAT and CDR2 FQNNGV. The CDR3 region is CASSPRGGGDYEQYF. For the CDR3, the DNA is TGTGCCAGCAGCCCCCGAGGCGGGGGGGACTACGAGCAGTACTTC.

This chain's CDR3 is CASHKSGYTF. The CDR3 DNA sequence: TGTGCCAGTCACAAGTCCGGCTACACCTTC. V is TRBV6-1 and J is TRBJ1-2, with unresolved D. V lost 9 bases and J 8 bases, leaving 10 bases between the germline ends. The CDR3 totals 10 residues. Germline V gives CDR1 MNHNS, CDR2 SASEGT.

J is TRBJ1-2 and V is TRBV6-5; 11 positions match TRBD1. V lost 2 bases and J lost 4; bases outside the gene matches: 0. Germline lookup yields CDR1 MNHEY and CDR2 SVGAGI. This CDR3 has 14 residues. The CDR3 DNA follows: TGTGCCAGCAGTTACGGGACAGGGGGCTATGGCTACACCTTC. Amino acid sequence: CASSYGTGGYGYTF.

V usage is TRBV6-6 and J usage is TRBJ1-2; 8 bases match TRBD1. CDR3 length: 13 amino acids. Germline values: CDR1 MNHNY, CDR2 SVGAGI (reference sequence). The V gene end was trimmed by 5 bases and the J gene end by 3 bases; junction bases not matched to a gene: 2. CDR3 in DNA: TGTGCCAGCAGTCAGACAGGGGACTATGGCTACACCTTC. It translates to CASSQTGDYGYTF.

The chain uses TRBV4-1 and TRBJ1-1; D remains unclear. Germline lookup yields CDR1 MGHRA and CDR2 YSYEKL. The CDR3 sequence is 12 residues long. Trimming stripped 1 base from V and 6 bases from J, with 6 bases between. CDR3 in amino acids: CASSQGPSEAFF. CDR3 DNA: TGCGCCAGCAGCCAAGGTCCTTCTGAAGCTTTCTTT.

This chain joins TRBV7-9 and TRBJ2-5; possible D gene TRBD2, 7 bases. Per the germline V gene, CDR1 is SEHNR and CDR2 is FQNEAQ (reference sequence). V was shortened by 5 bases and J by 4 bases, with 23 bases between the two germline ends. The CDR3 has 17 amino acids. The CDR3 nucleotides are TGTGCCAGCAGCCCGAGGGCGGGGGCCCCTGGACTAGAGACCCAGTACTTC. Encoded protein: CASSPRAGAPGLETQYF.

The chain couples TRBV19 to TRBJ1-4, with D unresolved. V lost 3 bases, J lost 10 bases, and 15 bases lay in between. This CDR3 region has 14 residues. Germline loops: CDR1 LNHDA, CDR2 SQIVND (reference sequence). The CDR3: CASSMGSGMGKLFF. The CDR3 bases are TGTGCCAGTAGTATGGGGTCCGGGATGGGAAAACTGTTTTTT.

This clone has more than one count but fewer than ten. The V call is TRBV2, the J call TRBJ2-5, with D perhaps TRBD1 or TRBD2 (5 bases each). Germline V gives CDR1 SNHLY, CDR2 FYNNEI. This CDR3 comprises 14 residues. V gave up 1 base and J gave up 3 bases, with 9 bases separating them. The CDR3 DNA follows: TGTGCCAGCAGTGAAGTAGTGGGGGAAGAGACCCAGTACTTC. This sequence encodes CASSEVVGEETQYF.

J is TRBJ2-7 and V is TRBV12-5, with D unresolved. Between the trimmed V and J ends, which lost 4 bases and 2 bases, there was a span of 3 bases. CDR3 length: 11 residues. Per the germline V gene, CDR1 is LGHNT and CDR2 is FRNRAP. The CDR3 loop is CASGSAYEQYF. CDR3 nucleotides: TGTGCTAGTGGTTCCGCCTACGAGCAGTACTTC.

With regard to this clone: Mismatch with germline at one junction end may stem from a read error. In DNA, the CDR3 is TGTGCCAGCAGCTTAGGAGCGGGGGCGCGTTTAGATTCGCAGTATTTT. Amino acid sequence: CASSLGAGARLDSQYF. The chain uses TRBV7-6 and TRBJ2-3, with 8 bases identical to TRBD2. The germline V gene has CDR1 SGHVS and CDR2 FNYEAQ. This CDR3 is 16 amino acids long.

The chain joins TRBV6-5 to TRBJ2-5; D gene uncertain. The CDR3 length is 15 residues. The V gene's germline CDR1 is MNHEY and CDR2 SVGAGI. Trimming removed 4 bases from V and 1 base from J, with 13 bases in between. The CDR3 DNA is TGTGCCAGCAGTTCACTCATGCAGGCCCAAGAGACCCAGTACTTC. Translated: CASSSLMQAQETQYF.

This sequence joins TRBV7-8 and TRBJ2-5; the match to TRBD1 covers 9 bases. The CDR3 sequence is 15 residues long. CDR1 is SGHVS and CDR2 is FQNEAQ in the germline V gene. V shed 6 bases and J 4 bases; nucleotides not matched to a gene: 9. The chain's CDR3 is CASRETGTGRETQYF. Written as DNA, the CDR3 is TGTGCCAGCAGAGAGACCGGGACAGGGAGAGAGACCCAGTACTTC.

In its sample, this clone was seen a few times. The V gene is TRBV10-3, the J gene TRBJ2-3; D possibly uses TRBD1 or TRBD2 (5 bases each). The CDR3 extends over 15 amino acids. V shed 4 bases and J shed 2 bases, with 13 bases lying between them. The germline V gene has CDR1 ENHRY and CDR2 SYGVKD. The CDR3 DNA sequence: TGTGCCATCAGTGCTGAGGGGCATACCACAGATACGCAGTATTTT. It is translated as CAISAEGHTTDTQYF.

The rearrangement links TRBV30 to TRBJ2-2; D remains unclear. Germline V lookup: CDR1 GTSNPN, CDR2 SVGIG (reference sequence). This CDR3 is 11 amino acids long. Here the CDR3 reads CARTDTGELFF. For the CDR3, the DNA is TGTGCTCGAACCGACACCGGGGAGCTGTTTTTT.

Written as DNA, the CDR3 is TGTGCCAGCAGCTTGGGCCAGGGGGATTCACCCCTCCACTTT. Translation: CASSLGQGDSPLHF. The chain is built from TRBV5-6 and TRBJ1-6, with TRBD1 matching over 7 bases. The CDR3 loop spans 14 amino acids. Per germline, CDR1 SGHDT and CDR2 YYEEEE. J gave up 8 bases and V 0 bases, and 2 bases lay outside the gene matches.

The chain links TRBV27 to TRBJ2-1; no definite D call. This CDR3 contains 13 residues. The V end lost 3 bases, the J end lost 3 bases, and 6 bases lay between the germline ends. Germline V gene data show CDR1 as MNHEY and CDR2 as SMNVEV (reference sequence). The DNA of the CDR3 is TGTGCCAGCAGTTTGAAAAGCTACAATGAGCAGTTCTTC. It encodes CASSLKSYNEQFF.

This clone showed up just once. This chain links TRBV15 with TRBJ2-2, with D uncertain. Germline values: CDR1 LNHNV, CDR2 YYDKDF (reference sequence). The CDR3 extends over 15 amino acids. The V end lost 0 bases, the J end lost 6 bases, and 11 bases lay between the germline ends. The CDR3 DNA follows: TGTGCCACCAGCAGAGAAAGGAATCCGGCCGGGGAGCTGTTTTTT. The encoded protein is CATSRERNPAGELFF.

A word on this clone: Other DNA variants within this sample encode the same CDR3. The J gene is TRBJ2-1, the V gene TRBV13; 11 nucleotides match TRBD2. The CDR3 totals 16 residues. V lost 5 bases and J lost 3; bases outside the gene matches: 6. Germline V CDR1 and CDR2: PRHDT, FYEKMQ (reference sequence). The CDR3 region is CASSPRLAGLYNEQFF. CDR3 in DNA: TGTGCCAGCAGCCCCCGACTAGCGGGGCTCTACAATGAGCAGTTCTTC.